This TCR beta chain came from a study of blood T cell repertoires in COVID-19. Per the authors' pipeline: Reference gene primer amplification gave estimated nucleated cell counts. The method was immunoSEQ multiplex PCR; TCRdb's version includes in-frame clones alone and lacks a portion of them. The V and J calls and the clone size are those of that table, but D and trimming were determined from the DNA. The sample contains approximately 150,000 clones, roughly 84% of which appear only once. Cohorts were based on clinical histories the participants reported. CDR1 is SGHNT and CDR2 is YYREEE in the germline V gene (reference sequence). This CDR3 spans 15 amino acids. With 0 bases removed from V and 4 bases from J, the gap between germline ends came to 13 bases.

The TCR comes from a man in his sixties or seventies who had been exposed to COVID-19. What was sequenced was PBMCs or T cells enriched from blood (not recorded which). The chain couples TRBV5-4 to TRBJ1-2; no reliable D call. The CDR3 spells CASSLEGAVAYGYTF. CDR3 in DNA: TGTGCCAGCAGCTTGGAAGGCGCGGTCGCCTATGGCTACACCTTC.